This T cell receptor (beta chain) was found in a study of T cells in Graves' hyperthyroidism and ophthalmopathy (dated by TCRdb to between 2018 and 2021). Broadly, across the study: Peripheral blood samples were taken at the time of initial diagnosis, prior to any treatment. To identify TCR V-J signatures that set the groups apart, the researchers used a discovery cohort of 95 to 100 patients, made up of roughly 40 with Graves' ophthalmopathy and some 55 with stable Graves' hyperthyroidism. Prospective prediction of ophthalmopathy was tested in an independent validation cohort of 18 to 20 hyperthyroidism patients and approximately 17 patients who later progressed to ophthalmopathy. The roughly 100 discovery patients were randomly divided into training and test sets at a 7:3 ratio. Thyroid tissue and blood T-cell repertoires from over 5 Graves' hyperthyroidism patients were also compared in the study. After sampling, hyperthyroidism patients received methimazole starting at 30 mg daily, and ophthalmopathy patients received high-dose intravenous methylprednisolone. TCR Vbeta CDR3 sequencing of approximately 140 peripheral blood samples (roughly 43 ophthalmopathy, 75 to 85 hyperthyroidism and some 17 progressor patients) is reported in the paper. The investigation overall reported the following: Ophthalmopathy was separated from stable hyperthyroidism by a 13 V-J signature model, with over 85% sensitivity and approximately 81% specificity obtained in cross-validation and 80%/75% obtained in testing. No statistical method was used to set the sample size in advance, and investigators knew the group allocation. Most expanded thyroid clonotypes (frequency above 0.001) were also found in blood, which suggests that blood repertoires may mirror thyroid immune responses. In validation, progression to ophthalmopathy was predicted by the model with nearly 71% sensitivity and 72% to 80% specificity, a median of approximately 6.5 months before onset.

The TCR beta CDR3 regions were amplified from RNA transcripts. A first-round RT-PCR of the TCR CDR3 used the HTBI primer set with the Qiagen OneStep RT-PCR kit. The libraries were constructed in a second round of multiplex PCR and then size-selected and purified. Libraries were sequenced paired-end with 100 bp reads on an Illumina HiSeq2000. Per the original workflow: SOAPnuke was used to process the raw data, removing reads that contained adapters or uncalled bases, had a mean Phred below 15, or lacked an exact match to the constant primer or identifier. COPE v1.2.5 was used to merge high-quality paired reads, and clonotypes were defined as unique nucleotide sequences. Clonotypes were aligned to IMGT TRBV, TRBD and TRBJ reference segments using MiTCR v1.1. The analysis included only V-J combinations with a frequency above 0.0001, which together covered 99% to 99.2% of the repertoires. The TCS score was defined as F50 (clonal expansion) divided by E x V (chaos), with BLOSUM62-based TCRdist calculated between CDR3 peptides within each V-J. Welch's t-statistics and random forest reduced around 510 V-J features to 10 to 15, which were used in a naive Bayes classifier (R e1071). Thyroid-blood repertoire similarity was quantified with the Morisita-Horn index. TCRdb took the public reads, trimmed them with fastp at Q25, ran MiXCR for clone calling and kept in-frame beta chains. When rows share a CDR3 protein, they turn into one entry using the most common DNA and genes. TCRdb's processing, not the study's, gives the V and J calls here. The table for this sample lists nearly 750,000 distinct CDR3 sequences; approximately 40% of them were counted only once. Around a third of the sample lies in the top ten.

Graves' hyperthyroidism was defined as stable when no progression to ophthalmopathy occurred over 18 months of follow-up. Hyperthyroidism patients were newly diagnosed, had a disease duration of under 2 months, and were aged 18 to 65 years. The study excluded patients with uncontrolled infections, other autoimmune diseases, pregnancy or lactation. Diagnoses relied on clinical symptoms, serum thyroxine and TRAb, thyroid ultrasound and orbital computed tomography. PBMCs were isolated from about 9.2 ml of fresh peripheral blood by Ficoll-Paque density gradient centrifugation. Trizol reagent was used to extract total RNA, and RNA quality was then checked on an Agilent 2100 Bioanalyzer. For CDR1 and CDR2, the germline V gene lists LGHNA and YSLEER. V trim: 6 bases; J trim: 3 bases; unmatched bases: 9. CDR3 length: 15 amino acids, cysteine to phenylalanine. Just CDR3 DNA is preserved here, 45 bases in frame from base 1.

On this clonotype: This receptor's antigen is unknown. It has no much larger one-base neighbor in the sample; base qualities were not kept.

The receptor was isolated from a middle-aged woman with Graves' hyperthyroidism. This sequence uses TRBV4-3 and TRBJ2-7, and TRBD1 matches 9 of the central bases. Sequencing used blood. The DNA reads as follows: TGCGCCAGCAGTCAGACCACAGGGGGCGTCTACGAGCAGTACTTC. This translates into CASSQTTGGVYEQYF.